These 4 T cell receptor beta chains share one sample of origin, sequenced in a study of cytomegalovirus exposure and HLA in healthy donors. PCR primers comprised 60 Vbeta and 13 Jbeta primers. Here immunoSEQ multiplex PCR was the method, and the copy in TCRdb shows in-frame clones only, minus some. The sample includes 150,000 to 200,000 clones, about 81% of them seen just once. The sample consisted of PBMCs. The receptors were sampled from a girl between 10 and 17 years old in good health and CMV-seropositive.

The J gene is TRBJ1-1, the V gene TRBV2; 9 nucleotides match TRBD1. The J segment lost 6 bases and the V segment lost 6 bases, leaving 11 bases of the junction unmatched. This CDR3 region has 15 residues. Germline V gene data show CDR1 as SNHLY and CDR2 as FYNNEI. The DNA for the CDR3 is TGTGCCAGCAGCACAGGGGGCGTCCGGTGGGCTGAAGCTTTCTTT. It yields the protein CASSTGGVRWAEAFF. Combining the CDR3 with reference TRBV2 and TRBJ1-1 gives the whole variable domain EPEVTQTPSHQVTQMGQEVILRCVPISNHLYFYWYRQILGQKVEFLVSFYNNEISEKSEIFDDQFSVERPDGSNFTLKIRSTKLEDSAMYFCASSTGGVRWAEAFFGQGTRLTVV.

V usage is TRBV5-4 and J usage is TRBJ1-1; no clear D gene. This CDR3 has 14 residues. Germline CDR1 SGHNT, CDR2 YYREEE (reference sequence). The V and J ends lost 1 base and 5 bases respectively, with 12 bases between them. The CDR3 loop reads CASSLTLAKTEAFF. CDR3 DNA: TGTGCCAGCAGCTTGACCCTAGCGAAAACTGAAGCTTTCTTT.

This chain connects TRBV7-8 to TRBJ1-2, with D possibly being TRBD1 (6 bases). The germline V gene encodes CDR1 SGHVS and CDR2 FQNEAQ. The CDR3 runs to 16 residues. V lost 1 base, J lost 4 bases, and 16 bases lay in between. The CDR3 here is CASSLDPTGVLYGYTF. Here the CDR3 DNA reads TGTGCCAGCAGCTTAGACCCGACAGGAGTTCTCTATGGCTACACCTTC.

The CDR3 region has the DNA TGTGCCAGCAGCCAATCTACTTCTAGTGAAAAACTGTTTTTT. This encodes CASSQSTSSEKLFF. The rearrangement links TRBV27 to TRBJ1-4; no reliable D call. V shed 6 bases and J shed 7 bases, with 15 bases lying between them. The CDR3 is 14 residues long. Germline values: CDR1 MNHEY, CDR2 SMNVEV (reference sequence).